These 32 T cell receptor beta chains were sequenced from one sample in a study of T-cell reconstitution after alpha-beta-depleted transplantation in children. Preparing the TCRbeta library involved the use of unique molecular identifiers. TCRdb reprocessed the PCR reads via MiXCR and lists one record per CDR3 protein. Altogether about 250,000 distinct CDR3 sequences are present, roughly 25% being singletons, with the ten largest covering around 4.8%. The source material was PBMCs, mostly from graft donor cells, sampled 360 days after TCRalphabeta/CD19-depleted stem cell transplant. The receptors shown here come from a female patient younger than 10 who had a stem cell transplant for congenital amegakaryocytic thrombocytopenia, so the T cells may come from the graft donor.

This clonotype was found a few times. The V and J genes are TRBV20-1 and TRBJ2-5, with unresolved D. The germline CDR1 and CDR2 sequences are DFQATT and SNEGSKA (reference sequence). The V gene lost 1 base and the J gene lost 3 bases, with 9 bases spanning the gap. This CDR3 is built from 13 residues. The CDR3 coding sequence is TGCAGTGCTAGAGGGCTGATTGAAGAGACCCAGTACTTC. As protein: CSARGLIEETQYF.

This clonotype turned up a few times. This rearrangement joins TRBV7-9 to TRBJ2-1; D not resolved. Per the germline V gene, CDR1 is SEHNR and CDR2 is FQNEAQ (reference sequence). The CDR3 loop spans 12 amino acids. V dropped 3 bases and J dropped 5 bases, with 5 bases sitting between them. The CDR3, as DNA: TGTGCCAGCAGCTTCTCTCACAATGAGCAGTTCTTC. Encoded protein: CASSFSHNEQFF.

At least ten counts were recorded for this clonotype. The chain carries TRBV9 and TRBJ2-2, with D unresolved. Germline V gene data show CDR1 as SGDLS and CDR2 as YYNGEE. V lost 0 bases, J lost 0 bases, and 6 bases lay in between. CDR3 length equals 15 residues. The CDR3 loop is CASSVVAANTGELFF. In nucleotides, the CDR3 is TGTGCCAGCAGCGTAGTCGCGGCGAACACCGGGGAGCTGTTTTTT.

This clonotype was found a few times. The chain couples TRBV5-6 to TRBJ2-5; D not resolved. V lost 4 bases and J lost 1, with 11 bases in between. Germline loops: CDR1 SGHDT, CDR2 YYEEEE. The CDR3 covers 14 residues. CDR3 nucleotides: TGTGCCAGCAGCCCCGGTACAGTCCAAGAGACCCAGTACTTC. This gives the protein CASSPGTVQETQYF. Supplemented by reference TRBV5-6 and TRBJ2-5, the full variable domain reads DAGVTQSPTHLIKTRGQQVTLRCSPKSGHDTVSWYQQALGQGPQFIFQYYEEEERQRGNFPDRFSGHQFPNYSSELNVNALLLGDSALYLCASSPGTVQETQYFGPGTRLLVL.

The CDR3 nucleotides are TGTGCCAGCAGTTGGACAGGTGATTTCTCCGAGCAGTACTTC. Its translation: CASSWTGDFSEQYF. J is TRBJ2-7 and V is TRBV2, with 7 bases matching TRBD1. The V gene end was trimmed by 5 bases and the J gene end by 6 bases; junction bases not matched to a gene: 10. The CDR3 consists of 14 residues. Germline lookup yields CDR1 SNHLY and CDR2 FYNNEI.

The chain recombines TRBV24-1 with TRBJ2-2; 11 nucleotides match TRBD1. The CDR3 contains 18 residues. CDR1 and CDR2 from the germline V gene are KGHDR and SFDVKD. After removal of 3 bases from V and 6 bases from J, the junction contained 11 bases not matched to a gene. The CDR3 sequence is CATSDLDPGQGESGELFF. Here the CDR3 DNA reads TGTGCCACCAGTGATCTGGACCCGGGACAGGGGGAGTCCGGGGAGCTGTTTTTT.

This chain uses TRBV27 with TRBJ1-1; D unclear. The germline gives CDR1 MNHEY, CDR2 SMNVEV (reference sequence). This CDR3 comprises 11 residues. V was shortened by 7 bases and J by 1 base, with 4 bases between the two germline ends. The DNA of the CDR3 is TGTGCCAGCACGGGGAACACTGAAGCTTTCTTT. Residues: CASTGNTEAFF.

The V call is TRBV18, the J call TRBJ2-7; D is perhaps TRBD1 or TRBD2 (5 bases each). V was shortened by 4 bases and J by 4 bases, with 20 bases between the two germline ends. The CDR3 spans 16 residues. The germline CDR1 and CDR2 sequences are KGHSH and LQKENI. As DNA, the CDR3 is TGTGCCAGCTCACTACACCCGGGGACCTCTGGGTACGAGCAGTACTTC. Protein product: CASSLHPGTSGYEQYF.

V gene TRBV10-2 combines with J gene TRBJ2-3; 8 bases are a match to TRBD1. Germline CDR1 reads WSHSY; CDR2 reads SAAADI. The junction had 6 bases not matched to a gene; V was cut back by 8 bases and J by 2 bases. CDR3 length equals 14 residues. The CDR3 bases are TGCGCCAGCGGACAGGGCTCTCCCACAGATACGCAGTATTTT. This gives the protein CASGQGSPTDTQYF.

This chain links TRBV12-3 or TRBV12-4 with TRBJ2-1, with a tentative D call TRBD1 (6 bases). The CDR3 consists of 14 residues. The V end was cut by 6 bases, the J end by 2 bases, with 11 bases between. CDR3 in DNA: TGTGCCAGCAGACTGGACAGAACCTACAATGAGCAGTTCTTC. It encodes CASRLDRTYNEQFF.

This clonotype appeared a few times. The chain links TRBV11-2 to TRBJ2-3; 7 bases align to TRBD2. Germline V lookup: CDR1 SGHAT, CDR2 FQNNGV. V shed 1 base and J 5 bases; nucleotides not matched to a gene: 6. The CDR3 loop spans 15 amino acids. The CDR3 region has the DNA TGTGCCAGCAGCTTAGTCGGACTAGATCTAGATACGCAGTATTTT. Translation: CASSLVGLDLDTQYF.

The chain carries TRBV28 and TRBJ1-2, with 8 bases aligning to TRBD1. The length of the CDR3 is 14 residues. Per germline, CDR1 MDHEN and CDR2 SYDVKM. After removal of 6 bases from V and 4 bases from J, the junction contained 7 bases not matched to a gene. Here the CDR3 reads CASSLQGGFYGYTF. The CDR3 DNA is TGTGCCAGCAGCTTACAGGGGGGGTTCTATGGCTACACCTTC.

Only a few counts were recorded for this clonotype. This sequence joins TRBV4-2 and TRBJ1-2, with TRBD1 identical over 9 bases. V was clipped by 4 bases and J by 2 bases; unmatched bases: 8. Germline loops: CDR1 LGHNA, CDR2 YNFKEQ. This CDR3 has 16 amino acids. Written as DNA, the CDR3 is TGTGCCAGCAGCCCACCATACAGGGGGCGAAACTATGGCTACACCTTC. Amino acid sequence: CASSPPYRGRNYGYTF.

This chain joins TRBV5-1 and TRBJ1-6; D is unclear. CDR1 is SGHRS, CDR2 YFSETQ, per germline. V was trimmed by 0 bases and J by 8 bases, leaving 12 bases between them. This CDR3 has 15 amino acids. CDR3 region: CASSLEGPADSPLHF. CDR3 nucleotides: TGCGCCAGCAGCTTGGAAGGACCAGCGGATTCACCCCTCCACTTT.

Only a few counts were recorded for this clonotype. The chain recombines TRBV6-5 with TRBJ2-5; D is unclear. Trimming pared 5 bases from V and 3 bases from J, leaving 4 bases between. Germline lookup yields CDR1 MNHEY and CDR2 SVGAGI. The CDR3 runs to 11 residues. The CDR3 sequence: CASSNKETQYF. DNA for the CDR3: TGTGCCAGCAGTAACAAAGAGACCCAGTACTTC.

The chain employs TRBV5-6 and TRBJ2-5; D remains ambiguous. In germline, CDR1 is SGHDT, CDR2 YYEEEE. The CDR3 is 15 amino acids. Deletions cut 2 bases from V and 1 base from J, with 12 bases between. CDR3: CASSLVARPQETQYF. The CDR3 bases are TGTGCCAGCAGCTTAGTGGCCAGACCCCAAGAGACCCAGTACTTC.

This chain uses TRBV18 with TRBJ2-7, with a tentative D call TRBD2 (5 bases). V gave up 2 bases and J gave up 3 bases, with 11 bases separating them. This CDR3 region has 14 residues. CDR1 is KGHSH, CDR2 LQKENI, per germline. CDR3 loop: CASSPSAGGYEQYF. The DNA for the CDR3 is TGTGCCAGCTCACCAAGCGCCGGAGGCTACGAGCAGTACTTC.

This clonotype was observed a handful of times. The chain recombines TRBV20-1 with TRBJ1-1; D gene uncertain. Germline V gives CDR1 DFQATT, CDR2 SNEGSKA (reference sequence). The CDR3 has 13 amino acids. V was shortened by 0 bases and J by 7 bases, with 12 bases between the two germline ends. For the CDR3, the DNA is TGCAGTGCTAGAGATCTGGTGCACCTTGAAGCTTTCTTT. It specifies CSARDLVHLEAFF.

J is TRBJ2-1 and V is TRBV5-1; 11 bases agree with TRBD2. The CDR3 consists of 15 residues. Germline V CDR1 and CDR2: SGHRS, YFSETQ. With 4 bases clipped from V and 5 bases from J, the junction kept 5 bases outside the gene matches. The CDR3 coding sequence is TGCGCCAGCAGCATTAGCGGGAGGGGGAACAATGAGCAGTTCTTC. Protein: CASSISGRGNNEQFF.

CDR3 sequence reads: CASSLSGSGGHNEQFF. CDR3 nucleotide sequence: TGTGCCAGCAGTTTATCGGGTAGCGGGGGGCACAATGAGCAGTTCTTC. V usage is TRBV27 and J usage is TRBJ2-1; 10 bases align to TRBD2. Germline values: CDR1 MNHEY, CDR2 SMNVEV (reference sequence). The junction had 4 bases not matched to a gene; V was cut back by 0 bases and J by 5 bases. This CDR3 has 16 residues.

This chain's CDR3 is CASSPREQGAVYEQYF. CDR3 in DNA: TGTGCCAGCTCACCCCGGGAACAGGGGGCCGTCTACGAGCAGTACTTC. The chain joins TRBV18 to TRBJ2-7; 9 positions match TRBD1. With 3 bases clipped from V and 3 bases from J, the junction kept 9 bases outside the gene matches. Per germline, CDR1 KGHSH and CDR2 LQKENI. The CDR3 spans 16 residues. Filled out from reference TRBV18 and TRBJ2-7, the complete variable domain reads NAGVMQNPRHLVRRRGQEARLRCSPMKGHSHVYWYRQLPEEGLKFMVYLQKENIIDESGMPKERFSAEFPKEGPSILRIQQVVRGDSAAYFCASSPREQGAVYEQYFGPGTRLTVT.

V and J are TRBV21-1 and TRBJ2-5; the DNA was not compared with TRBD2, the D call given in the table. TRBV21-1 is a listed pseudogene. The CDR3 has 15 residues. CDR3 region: CASARTSGFQETQYF. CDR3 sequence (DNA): TGTGCCAGCGCACGGACTAGCGGGTTCCAAGAGACCCAGTACTTC.

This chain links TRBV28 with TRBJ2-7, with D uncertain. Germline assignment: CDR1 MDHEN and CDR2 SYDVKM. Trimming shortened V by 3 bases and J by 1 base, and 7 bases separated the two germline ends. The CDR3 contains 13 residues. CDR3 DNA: TGTGCCAGCAGTTTGAGGAGTTCCTACGAGCAGTACTTC. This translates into CASSLRSSYEQYF.

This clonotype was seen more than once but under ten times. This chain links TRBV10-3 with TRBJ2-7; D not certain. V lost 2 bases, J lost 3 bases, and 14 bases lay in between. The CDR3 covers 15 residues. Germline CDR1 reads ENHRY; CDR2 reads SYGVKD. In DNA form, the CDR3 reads TGTGCCATCAGTGAGCCAAGGATGGGGTTCTACGAGCAGTACTTC. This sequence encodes CAISEPRMGFYEQYF.

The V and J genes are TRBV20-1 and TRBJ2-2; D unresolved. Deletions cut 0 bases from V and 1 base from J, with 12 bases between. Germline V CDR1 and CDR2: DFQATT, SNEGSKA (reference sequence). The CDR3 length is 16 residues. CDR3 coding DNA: TGCAGTGCTAGAGATCGGTTTCGGCTGAACACCGGGGAGCTGTTTTTT. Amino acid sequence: CSARDRFRLNTGELFF.

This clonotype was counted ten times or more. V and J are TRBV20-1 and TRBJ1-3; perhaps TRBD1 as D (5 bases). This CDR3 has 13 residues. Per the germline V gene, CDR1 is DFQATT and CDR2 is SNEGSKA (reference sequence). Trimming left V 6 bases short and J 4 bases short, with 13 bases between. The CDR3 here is CSARDSNGNTIYF. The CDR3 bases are TGCAGTGCGCGGGACTCAAACGGAAACACCATATATTTT.

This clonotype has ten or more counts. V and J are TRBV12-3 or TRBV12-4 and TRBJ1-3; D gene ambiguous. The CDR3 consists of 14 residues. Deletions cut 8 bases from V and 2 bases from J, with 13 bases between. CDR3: CASVTSSAGNTIYF. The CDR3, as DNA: TGTGCCAGCGTAACATCGTCCGCTGGAAACACCATATATTTT.

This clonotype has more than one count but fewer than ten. In DNA form, the CDR3 reads TGTGCCAGCTCCCCAACCACAGACACCATATATTTT. Its protein product is CASSPTTDTIYF. The chain recombines TRBV18 with TRBJ1-3; no clear D gene. This CDR3 has 12 amino acids. Germline lookup yields CDR1 KGHSH and CDR2 LQKENI. V was pared by 6 bases and J by 8 bases, with 11 bases between.

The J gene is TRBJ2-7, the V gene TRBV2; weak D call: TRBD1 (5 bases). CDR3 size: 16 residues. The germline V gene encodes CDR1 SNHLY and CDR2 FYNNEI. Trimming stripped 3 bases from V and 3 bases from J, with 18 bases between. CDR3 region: CASSDDRTGRGYEQYF. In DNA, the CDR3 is TGTGCCAGCAGTGATGACCGAACAGGTCGAGGCTACGAGCAGTACTTC.

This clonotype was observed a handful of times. The CDR3 coding sequence is TGTGCCAGCAGCTTAGTGGCGAGGGCGGCAGGGGCGAACACTGAAGCTTTCTTT. The encoded protein is CASSLVARAAGANTEAFF. The chain links TRBV11-2 to TRBJ1-1, with D tentatively TRBD1 (6 bases). Trimming stripped 1 base from V and 1 base from J, with 19 bases between. From germline, CDR1 is SGHAT and CDR2 FQNNGV. The CDR3 sequence is 18 residues long.

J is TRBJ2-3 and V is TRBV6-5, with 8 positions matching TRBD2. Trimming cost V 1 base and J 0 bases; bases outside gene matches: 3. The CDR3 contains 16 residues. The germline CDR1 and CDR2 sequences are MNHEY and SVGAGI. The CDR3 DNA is TGTGCCAGCAGTTACTTAGCGGGGCAAAGCACAGATACGCAGTATTTT. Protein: CASSYLAGQSTDTQYF.

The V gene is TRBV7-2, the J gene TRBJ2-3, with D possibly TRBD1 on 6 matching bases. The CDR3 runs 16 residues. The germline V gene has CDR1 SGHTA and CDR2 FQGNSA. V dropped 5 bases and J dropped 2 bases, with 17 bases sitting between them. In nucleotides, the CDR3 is TGTGCCAGCAGCAGGGACACCTGGTATGTCACAGATACGCAGTATTTT. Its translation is CASSRDTWYVTDTQYF.